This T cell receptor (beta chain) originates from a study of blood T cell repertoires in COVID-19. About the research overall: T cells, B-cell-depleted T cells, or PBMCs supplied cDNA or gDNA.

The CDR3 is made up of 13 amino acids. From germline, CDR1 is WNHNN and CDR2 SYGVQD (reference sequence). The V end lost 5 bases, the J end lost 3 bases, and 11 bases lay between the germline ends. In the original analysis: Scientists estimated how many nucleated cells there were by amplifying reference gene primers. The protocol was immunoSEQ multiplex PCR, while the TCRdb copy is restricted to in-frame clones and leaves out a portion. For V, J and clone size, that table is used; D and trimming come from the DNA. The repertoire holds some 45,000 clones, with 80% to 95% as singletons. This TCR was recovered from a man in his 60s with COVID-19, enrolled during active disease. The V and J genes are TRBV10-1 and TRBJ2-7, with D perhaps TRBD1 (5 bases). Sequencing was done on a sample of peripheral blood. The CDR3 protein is CASSLSGIYEQYF. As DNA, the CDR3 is TGCGCCAGCAGTCTGTCAGGGATCTACGAGCAGTACTTC.